This T cell receptor beta chain was sequenced for a study of T cell responses to AZD1222 COVID-19 vaccine. Study results and limitations: Two AZD1222 doses significantly raised spike-specific TCR breadth and depth over controls. Repertoires were obtained solely post-peak T cell response. At study baseline, merely several AZD1222 recipients were seropositive.

CDR1 and CDR2 (germline): MNHEY, SVGAGI. V lost 6 bases, J lost 2 bases, and 8 bases lay in between. The CDR3 sequence is 13 residues long. Clones were read by immunoSEQ multiplex PCR, and TCRdb kept only the in-frame ones, dropping some. Found here are approximately 150,000 clones, approximately 94% of them singletons; the top ten hold approximately 4.6%. As concerns this clone: Its antigen is still unknown.

This sequence joins TRBV6-5 and TRBJ1-5; D uncertain. Sequences were derived from peripheral blood, sampled 28 days after the second AZD1222 dose. The TCR comes from an adult who received the AZD1222 COVID-19 vaccine. Here the CDR3 reads CASSFDGNQPQHF. Written as DNA, the CDR3 is TGTGCCAGCAGCTTTGACGGCAATCAGCCCCAGCATTTT.